This entry lists 20 T cell receptor beta chains sequenced from one sample in a study of T cells after posttransplantation cyclophosphamide. The method was immunoSEQ multiplex PCR; TCRdb's version includes in-frame clones alone and lacks a portion of them. There are 30,000 or so clones in the sample, none observed a single time. Sequencing used PBMCs. These receptors all come from a woman in her 30s in good health and a related stem cell transplant donor.

Ten or more counts support this clone. The chain combines TRBV2 with TRBJ1-1; tentative D call: TRBD1 (5 bases). The CDR3 consists of 16 residues. The V and J ends lost 8 bases and 3 bases respectively, with 22 bases between them. CDR1 SNHLY and CDR2 FYNNEI come from the germline V gene. The CDR3 here is CASGEAGVWEYTEAFF. CDR3 in DNA: TGTGCCAGCGGGGAGGCGGGGGTTTGGGAGTACACTGAAGCTTTCTTT.

The rearrangement links TRBV24-1 to TRBJ2-3, with TRBD2 identical over 8 bases. Germline-derived CDR1 and CDR2 are KGHDR and SFDVKD. The CDR3 covers 14 residues. The V and J ends lost 5 bases and 4 bases, in that order; junction bases with no gene match: 4. The CDR3 coding sequence is TGTGCCACCAGTGCGGCGGGGGGCCCAGATACGCAGTATTTT. It yields the protein CATSAAGGPDTQYF.

This clone appeared many times. One end of the junction is discordant with germline, which a read error may explain. The chain uses TRBV6-2 or TRBV6-3 and TRBJ1-3; the match to TRBD1 covers 7 bases. This CDR3 spans 19 amino acids. Looked up from germline, CDR1 is MNHEY and CDR2 is SVGEGT. The CDR3 DNA follows: TGTGCCAGCAGCCGCGTGGGGACAGCCTTATTTTACTCTGAAAACACCATATATTTT. As protein: CASSRVGTALFYSENTIYF.

This clone was seen ten or more times. V usage is TRBV12-3 or TRBV12-4 and J usage is TRBJ1-3; 8 bases map to TRBD1. The ends lost 3 bases at V and 4 bases at J; junction bases unmatched: 8. This CDR3 contains 16 residues. The CDR3 nucleotides are TGTGCCAGCAGTTTCAATCCCAGGGGGCGAGGAAACACCATATATTTT. Translated: CASSFNPRGRGNTIYF.

This clone was seen many times. This sequence joins TRBV28 and TRBJ1-2, with a weak D call TRBD1 (5 bases). The V end was cut by 1 base, the J end by 4 bases, with 16 bases between. This CDR3 is built from 16 residues. Germline assignment: CDR1 MDHEN and CDR2 SYDVKM. The CDR3 reads CASSLSVPGNPYGYTF. Here the CDR3 DNA reads TGTGCCAGCAGTTTATCGGTTCCAGGGAACCCCTATGGCTACACCTTC.

This clone was seen many times. The rearrangement joins TRBV28 to TRBJ1-2, with D tentatively TRBD1 (5 bases). Trimming removed 6 bases at V and 9 bases at J, with 11 bases between. Germline V gene data show CDR1 as MDHEN and CDR2 as SYDVKM. This CDR3 is 11 amino acids long. CDR3 protein: CASSTRASYTF. CDR3 DNA sequence: TGTGCCAGCAGCACCAGGGCCAGCTACACCTTC.

This clone was recorded at least ten times. This chain uses TRBV19 with TRBJ1-2; D perhaps matches TRBD1 (5 bases). V shed 6 bases and J shed 3 bases, with 14 bases lying between them. Germline V CDR1 and CDR2: LNHDA, SQIVND (reference sequence). This CDR3 comprises 14 residues. In DNA, the CDR3 is TGTGCCAGTAGGACTCGGCAGGGAGACTATGGCTACACCTTC. Protein product: CASRTRQGDYGYTF.

There are many counts of this clone. This sequence joins TRBV4-1 and TRBJ2-5; 8 bases match TRBD1. The J segment lost 2 bases and the V segment lost 4 bases, leaving 3 bases of the junction unmatched. The CDR3 length is 14 residues. Germline V CDR1 and CDR2: MGHRA, YSYEKL. CDR3 sequence: CASSLGTGQETQYF. The CDR3 coding sequence is TGCGCCAGCAGCCTGGGGACAGGTCAAGAGACCCAGTACTTC.

By its share, this clone is medium-sized. J is TRBJ2-1 and V is TRBV7-9; 7 bases line up with TRBD1. This CDR3 comprises 14 residues. The V gene end was trimmed by 2 bases and the J gene end by 7 bases; junction bases not matched to a gene: 5. Germline V gene sequence: CDR1 SEHNR, CDR2 FQNEAQ (reference sequence). In DNA, the CDR3 is TGTGCCAGCAGCTTACGACAGGGTACGAATGAGCAGTTCTTC. This codes for CASSLRQGTNEQFF.

Ten or more counts support this clone. The chain recombines TRBV6-2 or TRBV6-3 with TRBJ1-2, with D perhaps TRBD1 (6 bases). Germline CDR1 reads MNHEY; CDR2 reads SVGEGT. V was clipped by 6 bases and J by 7 bases, with 18 bases between them. There are 14 residues in the CDR3. CDR3 bases: TGTGCCAGCAGCCCCAACAGGGAGCCCGGTGGCTACACCTTC. Protein sequence: CASSPNREPGGYTF.

This clone was detected only a few times. The chain is built from TRBV30 and TRBJ2-5, with D possibly TRBD1 on 6 matching bases. The V gene lost 7 bases and the J gene lost 4 bases, with 10 bases spanning the gap. The CDR3 covers 11 residues. Germline CDR1 is GTSNPN and CDR2 is SVGIG (reference sequence). The DNA of the CDR3 is TGTGCCTCAGGGGTTTTAGAGACCCAGTACTTC. Translating gives CASGVLETQYF.

This clone was recorded at least ten times. The genes are TRBV19 and TRBJ2-3; 12 bases match TRBD2. The V gene's germline CDR1 is LNHDA and CDR2 SQIVND (reference sequence). The CDR3 is 16 amino acids. After removal of 4 bases from V and 2 bases from J, the junction contained 4 bases not matched to a gene. CDR3 DNA: TGTGCCAGTAGTAGGAGGACTAGCGGGGCCACAGATACGCAGTATTTT. Protein product: CASSRRTSGATDTQYF.

This clone was counted at least ten times. This chain links TRBV28 with TRBJ2-2; D perhaps matches TRBD1 (5 bases). Germline CDR1 is MDHEN and CDR2 is SYDVKM. Trimming left V 3 bases short and J 6 bases short, with 14 bases between. CDR3 size: 15 residues. CDR3 sequence reads: CASSFPGPRSGELFF. The CDR3 DNA is TGTGCCAGCAGTTTTCCAGGGCCTCGATCCGGGGAGCTGTTTTTT.

This clone was found many times. The chain carries TRBV5-5 and TRBJ1-2; TRBD1 might be the D (5 bases). Germline V gene sequence: CDR1 SGHKS, CDR2 YYEKEE (reference sequence). The germline V and J ends were trimmed by 0 bases and 6 bases, with 15 bases remaining between them. The CDR3 spans 15 residues. The CDR3 DNA reads as TGTGCCAGCAGCTTGGCCCCAGGGAACGTCCATGGCTACACCTTC. This translates into CASSLAPGNVHGYTF. The variable domain in full, completed from reference TRBV5-5 and TRBJ1-2, reads DAGVTQSPTHLIKTRGQQVTLRCSPISGHKSVSWYQQVLGQGPQFIFQYYEKEERGRGNFPDRFSARQFPNYSSELNVNALLLGDSALYLCASSLAPGNVHGYTFGSGTRLTVV.

This clone was counted ten times or more. The chain joins TRBV18 to TRBJ2-7; maybe TRBD1 (5 bases). Germline-derived CDR1 and CDR2 are KGHSH and LQKENI. The CDR3 is made up of 17 amino acids. Trimming removed 0 bases at V and 2 bases at J, with 17 bases between. This CDR3 reads CASSPPGAARVTYEQYF. The CDR3 nucleotides read TGTGCCAGCTCACCACCTGGGGCCGCCAGGGTCACCTACGAGCAGTACTTC. Variable domain in full (rest from reference TRBV18 and TRBJ2-7): NAGVMQNPRHLVRRRGQEARLRCSPMKGHSHVYWYRQLPEEGLKFMVYLQKENIIDESGMPKERFSAEFPKEGPSILRIQQVVRGDSAAYFCASSPPGAARVTYEQYFGPGTRLTVT.

In its sample, this clone was seen many times. The chain employs TRBV7-2 and TRBJ1-1; tentative D call: TRBD1 (5 bases). Germline CDR1 reads SGHTA; CDR2 reads FQGNSA. Trimming took off 1 base at V and 3 bases at J, with 9 bases between the two ends. This CDR3 spans 14 amino acids. This CDR3 is CASSLEGAYTEAFF. The CDR3 DNA sequence: TGTGCCAGCAGCTTAGAAGGGGCGTACACTGAAGCTTTCTTT.

This clone was observed at least ten times. V gene TRBV9 combines with J gene TRBJ1-1; no clear D. V shed 3 bases and J shed 3 bases, with 6 bases lying between them. This CDR3 region has 12 residues. Germline V gene lookup returns CDR1 SGDLS and CDR2 YYNGEE. DNA of the CDR3: TGTGCCAGCAGCGCGTCCGACACTGAAGCTTTCTTT. Amino acid sequence: CASSASDTEAFF. Supplemented by reference TRBV9 and TRBJ1-1, the full variable domain reads DSGVTQTPKHLITATGQRVTLRCSPRSGDLSVYWYQQSLDQGLQFLIQYYNGEERAKGNILERFSAQQFPDLHSELNLSSLELGDSALYFCASSASDTEAFFGQGTRLTVV.

Ten or more counts support this clone. The genes are TRBV5-4 and TRBJ1-1; TRBD1 aligns across 8 bases. The CDR3 is 15 amino acids. J lost 9 bases, V lost 0 bases, and 10 bases had no gene match. Germline CDR1 reads SGHNT; CDR2 reads YYREEE (reference sequence). The CDR3 nucleotides are TGTGCCAGCAGCTTGGCCCGGCAGGGGGCTGGAAAAGCTTTCTTT. Translating gives CASSLARQGAGKAFF.

This clone has at least ten counts. V gene TRBV4-2 combines with J gene TRBJ1-2; maybe TRBD1 (5 bases). From germline, CDR1 is LGHNA and CDR2 YNFKEQ. Deletions cut 1 base from V and 5 bases from J, with 8 bases between. This CDR3 comprises 13 residues. The DNA for the CDR3 is TGTGCCAGCAGCCAAGGGACACCATATGGCTACACCTTC. As protein: CASSQGTPYGYTF.

The chain is built from TRBV6-1 and TRBJ1-5, with D possibly matching TRBD1 (5 bases). Trimming took 8 bases from V and 11 from J, leaving 19 bases between them. CDR1 and CDR2 (germline): MNHNS, SASEGT. The CDR3 is 13 residues long. The CDR3 sequence: CASLDSNPGSQHF. DNA for the CDR3: TGTGCCAGCCTCGACAGCAACCCCGGGTCCCAGCATTTT.